Each of the 20 T cell receptor beta chains below was sequenced from the same sample in a study of naive and memory T cell subsets. General observations from the study: Especially in CD8 cells, naive repertoires contained a few larger clonotypes, possibly CD45RA-re-expressing memory cells.

Their cognate antigens are unknown. Two oligonucleotides, mixed equimolar, formed the beta constant-region primer covering TRBC1 and TRBC2. Four rounds of PCR amplified the ligated cDNA using nested alpha and beta constant-region primers plus SP2. TCRdb used MiXCR to reprocess the UMI-ligation and nested PCR reads, holding one entry per CDR3 protein. Among about 90,000 distinct CDR3 sequences listed, 11% were seen once. Specimen: naive CD4+ T cells from blood. The receptors derive from a human donor in good health.

This clonotype occurred a few times. The V call is TRBV4-2, the J call TRBJ1-2; 8 bases are a match to TRBD1. Germline assignment: CDR1 LGHNA and CDR2 YNFKEQ. The CDR3 has 15 residues. V lost 4 bases to trimming and J lost 4 bases; unmatched junction nucleotides: 8. CDR3 DNA: TGTGCCAGCAGCCCTACATCTGGGACAGGCTATGGCTACACCTTC. It codes for CASSPTSGTGYGYTF.

This clonotype was seen more than once but under ten times. This rearrangement joins TRBV5-6 to TRBJ2-2; maybe TRBD2 (6 bases). Trimming took 4 bases from V and 5 from J, leaving 24 bases between them. Germline V gives CDR1 SGHDT, CDR2 YYEEEE. The CDR3 sequence is 18 residues long. The CDR3 sequence is CASSHQWGGALGTGELFF. In nucleotides, the CDR3 is TGTGCCAGCAGCCACCAGTGGGGCGGGGCCCTCGGGACCGGGGAGCTGTTTTTT.

This clonotype showed up just a few times. The chain uses TRBV20-1 and TRBJ1-5; D is possibly TRBD1 (5 bases). The CDR3 loop spans 12 amino acids. Looked up from germline, CDR1 is DFQATT and CDR2 is SNEGSKA (reference sequence). Trimming removed 5 bases at V and 2 bases at J, with 7 bases between. CDR3 DNA: TGCAGTGCTGGGGGAGGCAATCAGCCCCAGCATTTT. This sequence encodes CSAGGGNQPQHF.

This chain's CDR3 is CASSPPGSAYNEQFF. The CDR3 region has the DNA TGTGCCAGCTCTCCCCCAGGCTCGGCCTACAATGAGCAGTTCTTC. V and J are TRBV18 and TRBJ2-1; D gene uncertain. Trimming cost V 6 bases and J 2 bases, with 14 bases left between them. Looked up from germline, CDR1 is KGHSH and CDR2 is LQKENI. The CDR3 contains 15 residues.

The chain uses TRBV18 and TRBJ1-6; no clear D gene. Trimming took 6 bases from V and 9 from J, leaving 12 bases between them. CDR1 is KGHSH, CDR2 LQKENI, per germline. This CDR3 region has 13 residues. The CDR3 is CASSPEELSPLHF. CDR3 nucleotides: TGTGCCAGCTCCCCTGAGGAACTTTCACCCCTCCACTTT.

This chain uses TRBV4-2 with TRBJ2-3; the match to TRBD2 covers 10 bases. V lost 2 bases and J lost 8; bases outside the gene matches: 13. The CDR3 is 17 amino acids. The germline V gene encodes CDR1 LGHNA and CDR2 YNFKEQ. In DNA form, the CDR3 reads TGTGCCAGCAGCCAACCTACCGGAGCGGGGGGGCCGGGTACGCAGTATTTT. Protein sequence: CASSQPTGAGGPGTQYF.

This clonotype has a count of ten or more. V usage is TRBV20-1 and J usage is TRBJ2-3, with 9 bases lining up with TRBD2. This CDR3 region has 16 residues. CDR1 is DFQATT, CDR2 SNEGSKA, per germline (reference sequence). The V and J ends lost 3 bases and 4 bases, in that order; junction bases with no gene match: 11. The CDR3 DNA reads as TGCAGTGCTAGGAACCCCGTTAGCGGGAGTTCAGATACGCAGTATTTT. Protein: CSARNPVSGSSDTQYF.

The chain has TRBV6-2 or TRBV6-3 and TRBJ2-7, with D perhaps matching TRBD1 (6 bases). Germline loops: CDR1 MNHEY, CDR2 SVGEGT. V dropped 8 bases and J dropped 0 bases, with 8 bases sitting between them. This CDR3 has 12 amino acids. The CDR3: CASRDISYEQYF. The CDR3 nucleotides are TGTGCCAGCCGGGACATCTCCTACGAGCAGTACTTC.

In this sample, this clonotype turned up a few times. This chain connects TRBV6-6 to TRBJ1-1; possibly TRBD1 for D (5 bases). The CDR3 spans 13 residues. From germline, CDR1 is MNHNY and CDR2 SVGAGI (reference sequence). The V end lost 7 bases, the J end lost 4 bases, and 13 bases lay between the germline ends. The DNA of the CDR3 is TGTGCCAGCACCGAGGTCCAGGGCACTGAAGCTTTCTTT. Protein product: CASTEVQGTEAFF.

This clonotype was picked up many times. This chain connects TRBV7-2 to TRBJ2-7; D is possibly TRBD1 (6 bases). Trimming left V 5 bases short and J 6 bases short, with 8 bases between. The germline gives CDR1 SGHTA, CDR2 FQGNSA. The length of the CDR3 is 11 residues. The CDR3 DNA follows: TGTGCCAGCAGCGCCAGGGGCGAGCAGTACTTC. Translation: CASSARGEQYF.

This chain links TRBV19 with TRBJ1-1; 8 bases map to TRBD1. The germline V gene encodes CDR1 LNHDA and CDR2 SQIVND (reference sequence). This CDR3 contains 16 residues. The ends lost 7 bases at V and 4 bases at J; junction bases unmatched: 14. The CDR3 DNA reads as TGTGCCAGTACCGCAACCCGGACAGGGCGGACCACTGAAGCTTTCTTT. Protein product: CASTATRTGRTTEAFF.

The chain recombines TRBV20-1 with TRBJ1-4; perhaps TRBD1 as D (6 bases). The CDR3 runs to 13 residues. Trimming stripped 3 bases from V and 5 bases from J, with 10 bases between. Germline CDR1 reads DFQATT; CDR2 reads SNEGSKA (reference sequence). The CDR3 DNA is TGCAGTGCTAGTGACAGGACCAATGAAAAACTGTTTTTT. This encodes CSASDRTNEKLFF.

The chain employs TRBV7-2 and TRBJ2-7; D is undetermined. Trimming cost V 1 base and J 3 bases, with 7 bases left between them. There are 13 residues in the CDR3. Germline V CDR1 and CDR2: SGHTA, FQGNSA. CDR3 sequence reads: CASSLGYIYEQYF. For the CDR3, the DNA is TGTGCCAGCAGCTTAGGCTATATCTACGAGCAGTACTTC.

The V gene is TRBV3-1, the J gene TRBJ1-5; D not certain. The V gene lost 3 bases and the J gene lost 5 bases, with 5 bases spanning the gap. This CDR3 has 12 residues. The germline V gene has CDR1 LGHDT and CDR2 YNNKEL (reference sequence). The CDR3 reads CASSQGDQPQHF. The DNA of the CDR3 is TGTGCCAGCAGCCAGGGCGATCAGCCCCAGCATTTT. Based on the CDR3 plus reference TRBV3-1 and TRBJ1-5, the full variable domain is DTAVSQTPKYLVTQMGNDKSIKCEQNLGHDTMYWYKQDSKKFLKIMFSYNNKELIINETVPNRFSPKSPDKAHLNLHINSLELGDSAVYFCASSQGDQPQHFGDGTRLSIL.

This clonotype was counted many times. This chain connects TRBV29-1 to TRBJ1-1; D is unresolved. Germline V CDR1 and CDR2: SQVTM, ANQGSEA. Deletions cut 4 bases from V and 5 bases from J, with 11 bases between. This CDR3 is built from 12 residues. CDR3 nucleotide sequence: TGCAGCGTTGGAACTCAAAGGACTGAAGCTTTCTTT. This encodes CSVGTQRTEAFF.

The gene calls are TRBV9 and TRBJ1-6; unclear D gene. Per the germline V gene, CDR1 is SGDLS and CDR2 is YYNGEE. Trimming shortened V by 0 bases and J by 3 bases, and 4 bases separated the two germline ends. The CDR3 spans 14 residues. CDR3 nucleotide sequence: TGTGCCAGCAGCGTAGCCGGCTATAATTCACCCCTCCACTTT. Encoded protein: CASSVAGYNSPLHF.

The chain employs TRBV11-1 and TRBJ2-2; possibly TRBD1 or TRBD2 for D (6 bases each). V dropped 2 bases and J dropped 5 bases, with 12 bases sitting between them. This CDR3 has 15 amino acids. Germline V gene data show CDR1 as SGHAT and CDR2 as FQDESV (reference sequence). The CDR3 nucleotides are TGTGCCAGCAGCTTAAGGGGGACTCGGACCGGGGAGCTGTTTTTT. Residues: CASSLRGTRTGELFF.

The table lists this clonotype with a few counts. The chain links TRBV11-2 to TRBJ2-2; D remains unclear. Germline values: CDR1 SGHAT, CDR2 FQNNGV. Between the trimmed V and J ends, which lost 0 bases and 8 bases, there was a span of 10 bases. The length of the CDR3 is 14 residues. CDR3 loop: CASSLDVWQGELFF. CDR3 in DNA: TGTGCCAGCAGCTTAGATGTATGGCAGGGGGAGCTGTTTTTT.

This clonotype was picked up a small number of times. The chain employs TRBV24-1 and TRBJ2-1; TRBD2 aligns across 9 bases. CDR3 length equals 14 residues. Germline V gives CDR1 KGHDR, CDR2 SFDVKD. V was clipped by 4 bases and J by 10 bases; unmatched bases: 7. In DNA form, the CDR3 reads TGTGCCACCAGTGACCTGGGACTAGCCGAGGAGCAGTTCTTC. Translation gives CATSDLGLAEEQFF.

This clonotype was counted a few times. The chain links TRBV7-2 to TRBJ1-2, with D tentatively TRBD1 (5 bases). The germline V gene encodes CDR1 SGHTA and CDR2 FQGNSA. CDR3 length: 18 amino acids. V shed 2 bases and J shed 8 bases, with 27 bases lying between them. CDR3 sequence (DNA): TGTGCCAGCAGCTTATTTATAACAGGCAGTGTGCTATATGGAGGCTACACCTTC. Its protein product is CASSLFITGSVLYGGYTF.